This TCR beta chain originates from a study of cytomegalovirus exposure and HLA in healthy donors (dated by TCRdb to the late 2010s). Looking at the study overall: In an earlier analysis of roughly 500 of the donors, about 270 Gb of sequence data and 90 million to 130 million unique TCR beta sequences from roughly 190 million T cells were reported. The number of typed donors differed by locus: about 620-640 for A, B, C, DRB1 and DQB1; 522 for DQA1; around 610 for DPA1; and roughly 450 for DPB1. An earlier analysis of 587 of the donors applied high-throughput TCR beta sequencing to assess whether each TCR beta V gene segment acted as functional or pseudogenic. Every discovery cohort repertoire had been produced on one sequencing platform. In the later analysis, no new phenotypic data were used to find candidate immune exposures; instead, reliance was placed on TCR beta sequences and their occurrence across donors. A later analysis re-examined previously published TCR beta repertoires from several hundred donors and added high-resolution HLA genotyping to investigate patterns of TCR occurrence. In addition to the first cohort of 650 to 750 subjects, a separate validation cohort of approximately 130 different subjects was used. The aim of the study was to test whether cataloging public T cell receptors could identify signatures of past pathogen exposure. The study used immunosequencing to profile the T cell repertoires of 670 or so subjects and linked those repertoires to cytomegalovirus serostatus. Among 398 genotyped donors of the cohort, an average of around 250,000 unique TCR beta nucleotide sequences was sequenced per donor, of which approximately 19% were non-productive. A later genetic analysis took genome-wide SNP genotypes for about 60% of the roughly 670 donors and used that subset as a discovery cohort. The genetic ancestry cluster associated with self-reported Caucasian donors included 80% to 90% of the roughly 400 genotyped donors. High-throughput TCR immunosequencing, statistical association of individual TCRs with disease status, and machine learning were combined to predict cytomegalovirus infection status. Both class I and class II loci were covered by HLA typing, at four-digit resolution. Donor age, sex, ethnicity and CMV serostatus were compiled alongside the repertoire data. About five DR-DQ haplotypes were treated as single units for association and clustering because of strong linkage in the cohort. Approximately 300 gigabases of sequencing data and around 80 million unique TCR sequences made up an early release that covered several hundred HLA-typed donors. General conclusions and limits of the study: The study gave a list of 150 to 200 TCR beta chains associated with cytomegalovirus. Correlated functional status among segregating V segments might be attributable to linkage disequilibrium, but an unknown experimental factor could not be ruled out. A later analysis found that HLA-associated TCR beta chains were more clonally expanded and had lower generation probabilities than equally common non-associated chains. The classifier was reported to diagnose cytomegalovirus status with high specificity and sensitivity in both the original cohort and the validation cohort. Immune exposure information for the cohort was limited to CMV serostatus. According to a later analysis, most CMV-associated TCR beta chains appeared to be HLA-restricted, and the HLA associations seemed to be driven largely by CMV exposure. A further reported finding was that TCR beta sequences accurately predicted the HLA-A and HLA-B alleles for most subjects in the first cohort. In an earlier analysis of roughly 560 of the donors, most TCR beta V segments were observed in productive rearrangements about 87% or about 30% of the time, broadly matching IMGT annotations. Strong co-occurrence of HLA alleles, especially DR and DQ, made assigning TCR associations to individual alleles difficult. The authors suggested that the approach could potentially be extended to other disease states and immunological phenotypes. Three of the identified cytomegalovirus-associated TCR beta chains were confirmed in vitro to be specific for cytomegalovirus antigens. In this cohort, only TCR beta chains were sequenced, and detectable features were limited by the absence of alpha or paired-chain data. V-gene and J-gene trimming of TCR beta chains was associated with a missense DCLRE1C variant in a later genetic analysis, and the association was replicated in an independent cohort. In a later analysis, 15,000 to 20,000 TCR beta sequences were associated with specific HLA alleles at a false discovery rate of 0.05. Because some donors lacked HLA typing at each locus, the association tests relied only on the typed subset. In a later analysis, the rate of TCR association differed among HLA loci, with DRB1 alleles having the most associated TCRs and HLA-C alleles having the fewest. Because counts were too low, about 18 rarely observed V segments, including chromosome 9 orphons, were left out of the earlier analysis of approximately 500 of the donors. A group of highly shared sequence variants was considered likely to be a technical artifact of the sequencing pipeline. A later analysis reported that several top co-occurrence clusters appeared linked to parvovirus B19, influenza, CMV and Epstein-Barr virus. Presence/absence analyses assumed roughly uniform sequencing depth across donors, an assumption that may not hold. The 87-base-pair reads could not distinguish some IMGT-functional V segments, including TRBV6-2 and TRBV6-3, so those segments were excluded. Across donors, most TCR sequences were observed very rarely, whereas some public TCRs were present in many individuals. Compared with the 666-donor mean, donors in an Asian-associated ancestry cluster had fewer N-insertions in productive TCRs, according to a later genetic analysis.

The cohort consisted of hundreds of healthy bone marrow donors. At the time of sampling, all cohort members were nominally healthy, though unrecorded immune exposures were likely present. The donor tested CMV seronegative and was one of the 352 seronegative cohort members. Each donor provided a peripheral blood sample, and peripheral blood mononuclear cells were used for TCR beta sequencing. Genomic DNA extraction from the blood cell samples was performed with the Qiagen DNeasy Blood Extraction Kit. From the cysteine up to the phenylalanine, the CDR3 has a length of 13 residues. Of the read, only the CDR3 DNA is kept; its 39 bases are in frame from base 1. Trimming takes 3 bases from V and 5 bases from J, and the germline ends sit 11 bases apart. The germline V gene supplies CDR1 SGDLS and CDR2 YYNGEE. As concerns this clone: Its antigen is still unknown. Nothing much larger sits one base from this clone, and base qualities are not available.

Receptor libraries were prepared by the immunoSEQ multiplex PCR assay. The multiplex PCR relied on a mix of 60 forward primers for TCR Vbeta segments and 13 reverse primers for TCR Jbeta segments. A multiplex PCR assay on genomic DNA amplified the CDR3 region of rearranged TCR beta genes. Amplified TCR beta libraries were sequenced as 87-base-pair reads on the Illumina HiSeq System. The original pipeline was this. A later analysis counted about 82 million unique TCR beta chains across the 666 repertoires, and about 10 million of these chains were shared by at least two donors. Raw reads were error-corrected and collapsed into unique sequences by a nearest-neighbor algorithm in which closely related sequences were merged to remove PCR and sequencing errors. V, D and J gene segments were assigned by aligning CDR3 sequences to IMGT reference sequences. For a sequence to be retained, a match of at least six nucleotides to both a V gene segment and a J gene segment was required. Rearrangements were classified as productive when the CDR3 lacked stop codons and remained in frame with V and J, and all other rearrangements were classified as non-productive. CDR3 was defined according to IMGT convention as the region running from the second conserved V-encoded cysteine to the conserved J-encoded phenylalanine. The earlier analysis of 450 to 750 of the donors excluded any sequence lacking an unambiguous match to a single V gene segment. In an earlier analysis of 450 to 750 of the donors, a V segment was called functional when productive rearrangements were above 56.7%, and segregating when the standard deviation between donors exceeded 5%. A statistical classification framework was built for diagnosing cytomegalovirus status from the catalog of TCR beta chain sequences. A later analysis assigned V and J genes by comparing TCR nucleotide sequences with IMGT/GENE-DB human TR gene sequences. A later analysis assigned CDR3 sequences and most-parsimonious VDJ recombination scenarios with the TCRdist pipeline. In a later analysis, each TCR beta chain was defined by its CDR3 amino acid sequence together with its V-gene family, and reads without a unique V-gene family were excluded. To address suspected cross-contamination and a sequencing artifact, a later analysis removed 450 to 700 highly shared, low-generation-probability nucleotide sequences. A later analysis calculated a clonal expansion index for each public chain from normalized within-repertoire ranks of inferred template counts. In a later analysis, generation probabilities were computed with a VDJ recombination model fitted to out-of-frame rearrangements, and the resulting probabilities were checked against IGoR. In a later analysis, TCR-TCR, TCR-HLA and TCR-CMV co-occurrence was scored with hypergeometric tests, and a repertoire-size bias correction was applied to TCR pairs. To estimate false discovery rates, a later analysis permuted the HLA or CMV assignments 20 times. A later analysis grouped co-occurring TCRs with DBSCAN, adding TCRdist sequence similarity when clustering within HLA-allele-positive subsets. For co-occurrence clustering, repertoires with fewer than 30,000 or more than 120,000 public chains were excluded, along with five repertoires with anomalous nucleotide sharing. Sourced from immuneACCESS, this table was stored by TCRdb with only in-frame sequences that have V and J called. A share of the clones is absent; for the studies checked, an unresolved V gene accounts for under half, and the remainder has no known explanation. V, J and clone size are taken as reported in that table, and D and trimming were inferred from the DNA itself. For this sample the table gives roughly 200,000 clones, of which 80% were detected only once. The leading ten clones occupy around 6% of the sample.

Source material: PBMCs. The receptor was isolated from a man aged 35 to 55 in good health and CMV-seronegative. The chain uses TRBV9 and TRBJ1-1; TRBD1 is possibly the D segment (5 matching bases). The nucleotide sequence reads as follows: TGTGCCAGCAGCGGGGGGGAGGATACTGAAGCTTTCTTT. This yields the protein CASSGGEDTEAFF.